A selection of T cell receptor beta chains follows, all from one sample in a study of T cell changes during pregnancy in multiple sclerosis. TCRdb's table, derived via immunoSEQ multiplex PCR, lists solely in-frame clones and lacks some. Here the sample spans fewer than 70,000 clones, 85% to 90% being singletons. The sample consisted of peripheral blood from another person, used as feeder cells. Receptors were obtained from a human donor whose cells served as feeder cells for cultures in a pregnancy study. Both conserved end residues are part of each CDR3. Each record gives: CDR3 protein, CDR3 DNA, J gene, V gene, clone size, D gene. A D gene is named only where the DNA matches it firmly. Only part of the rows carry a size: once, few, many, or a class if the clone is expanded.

CDR3aa: CASSGRLAGNVDTQYF; CDR3nt: TGTGCCAGCAGCGGAAGACTAGCGGGGAATGTAGATACGCAGTATTTT; j_gene: TRBJ2-3; v_gene: TRBV9; abundance: NA; d_gene: TRBD2
CDR3aa: CASSPGSGANVLTF; CDR3nt: TGCGCCAGCTCCCCCGGCTCTGGGGCCAACGTCCTGACTTTC; j_gene: TRBJ2-6; v_gene: TRBV5-1; abundance: NA; d_gene: NA
CDR3aa: CASSLDRFSYEQYF; CDR3nt: TGTGCCAGCAGTCTAGACAGGTTCTCCTACGAGCAGTACTTC; j_gene: TRBJ2-7; v_gene: TRBV6-1; abundance: NA; d_gene: NA
CDR3aa: CASSFGAVPNYGYTF; CDR3nt: TGTGCCAGCAGCTTTGGGGCAGTTCCTAACTATGGCTACACCTTC; j_gene: TRBJ1-2; v_gene: TRBV7-9; abundance: NA; d_gene: NA
CDR3aa: CASSPAGTGVSYEQYF; CDR3nt: TGTGCCAGCAGTCCCGCCGGGACAGGGGTTTCCTACGAGCAGTACTTC; j_gene: TRBJ2-7; v_gene: TRBV28; abundance: NA; d_gene: TRBD1
CDR3aa: CASSRTGGGTDTQYF; CDR3nt: TGTGCCAGCAGTCGGACAGGGGGCGGCACAGATACGCAGTATTTT; j_gene: TRBJ2-3; v_gene: TRBV27; abundance: NA; d_gene: TRBD1
CDR3aa: CAWSRWSGRAHEQYF; CDR3nt: TGTGCCTGGAGCAGATGGAGCGGGAGGGCCCACGAGCAGTACTTC; j_gene: TRBJ2-7; v_gene: TRBV30; abundance: NA; d_gene: TRBD2
CDR3aa: CASSQGLEGDTEAFF; CDR3nt: TGTGCCAGCAGCCAAGGGTTGGAGGGGGACACTGAAGCTTTCTTT; j_gene: TRBJ1-1; v_gene: TRBV4-2; abundance: NA; d_gene: NA
CDR3aa: CATSRELAGTYRELFF; CDR3nt: TGTGCCACCAGCAGAGAACTAGCGGGAACCTACCGGGAGCTGTTTTTT; j_gene: TRBJ2-2; v_gene: TRBV15; abundance: NA; d_gene: TRBD2
CDR3aa: CASSRSDSYGYTF; CDR3nt: TGTGCCAGCAGTCGATCCGACAGTTATGGCTACACCTTC; j_gene: TRBJ1-2; v_gene: TRBV27; abundance: NA; d_gene: NA
CDR3aa: CASSLGQGGSNQPQHF; CDR3nt: TGCGCCAGCAGCTTAGGTCAGGGAGGATCCAATCAGCCCCAGCATTTT; j_gene: TRBJ1-5; v_gene: TRBV5-1; abundance: NA; d_gene: NA
CDR3aa: CASSPVTGFGYTEAFF; CDR3nt: TGTGCCAGCAGTCCGGTAACAGGGTTTGGGTACACTGAAGCTTTCTTT; j_gene: TRBJ1-1; v_gene: TRBV27; abundance: NA; d_gene: NA
CDR3aa: CASSQSGTGSYGYTF; CDR3nt: TGTGCCAGCAGCCAAAGTGGGACAGGGAGCTATGGCTACACCTTC; j_gene: TRBJ1-2; v_gene: TRBV7-2; abundance: NA; d_gene: TRBD1
CDR3aa: CASSLGASGAGTDTQYF; CDR3nt: TGCGCCAGCAGCTTGGGGGCTAGCGGGGCGGGCACAGATACGCAGTATTTT; j_gene: TRBJ2-3; v_gene: TRBV5-1; abundance: NA; d_gene: TRBD2
CDR3aa: CAISEPGTGAYNEQFF; CDR3nt: TGTGCCATCAGTGAGCCCGGGACAGGGGCCTACAATGAGCAGTTCTTC; j_gene: TRBJ2-1; v_gene: TRBV10-3; abundance: NA; d_gene: TRBD1
CDR3aa: CSLQTDTDTQYF; CDR3nt: TGCAGCTTACAGACAGACACAGATACGCAGTATTTT; j_gene: TRBJ2-3; v_gene: TRBV29-1; abundance: once; d_gene: NA
CDR3aa: CASGLSGGGYEQYF; CDR3nt: TGTGCCAGCGGACTTAGCGGAGGTGGCTACGAGCAGTACTTC; j_gene: TRBJ2-7; v_gene: TRBV28; abundance: NA; d_gene: NA
CDR3aa: CASSLTGPYEAFF; CDR3nt: TGTGCCAGCAGCCTAACGGGACCCTATGAAGCTTTCTTT; j_gene: TRBJ1-1; v_gene: TRBV11-2; abundance: NA; d_gene: NA
CDR3aa: CASYGPNSPLHF; CDR3nt: TGCGCCAGCTATGGACCGAATTCACCCCTCCACTTT; j_gene: TRBJ1-6; v_gene: TRBV5-1; abundance: NA; d_gene: NA
CDR3aa: CASSAGTGSSEDEQYF; CDR3nt: TGTGCCAGCAGCGCGGGGACAGGGTCATCTGAAGACGAGCAGTACTTC; j_gene: TRBJ2-7; v_gene: TRBV9; abundance: NA; d_gene: TRBD1
CDR3aa: CASSEGRVETQYF; CDR3nt: TGTGCCAGCAGTGAAGGCCGGGTAGAGACCCAGTACTTC; j_gene: TRBJ2-5; v_gene: TRBV2; abundance: NA; d_gene: NA
CDR3aa: CASSSLGQGLDEQYF; CDR3nt: TGTGCCAGCAGCTCCCTCGGACAGGGTCTGGACGAGCAGTACTTC; j_gene: TRBJ2-7; v_gene: TRBV5-6; abundance: NA; d_gene: TRBD1
CDR3aa: CAISDGAGGNIQYF; CDR3nt: TGTGCCATCAGTGACGGGGCGGGAGGAAACATTCAGTACTTC; j_gene: TRBJ2-4; v_gene: TRBV10-3; abundance: NA; d_gene: TRBD2
CDR3aa: CASSVEGTATEAFF; CDR3nt: TGTGCCAGCAGTGTCGAGGGGACAGCGACTGAAGCTTTCTTT; j_gene: TRBJ1-1; v_gene: TRBV2; abundance: NA; d_gene: TRBD1
CDR3aa: CASSPDRESTNEKLFF; CDR3nt: TGTGCCAGCTCACCAGACAGGGAGTCAACTAATGAAAAACTGTTTTTT; j_gene: TRBJ1-4; v_gene: TRBV18; abundance: NA; d_gene: TRBD1
CDR3aa: CASSPGLASTGELFF; CDR3nt: TGCGCCAGCAGCCCGGGCCTGGCGAGCACCGGGGAGCTGTTTTTT; j_gene: TRBJ2-2; v_gene: TRBV5-1; abundance: NA; d_gene: NA
CDR3aa: CATSLAGGIDEQFF; CDR3nt: TGCGCCACCTCACTAGCGGGAGGGATTGATGAGCAGTTCTTC; j_gene: TRBJ2-1; v_gene: TRBV5-1; abundance: NA; d_gene: TRBD2
CDR3aa: CASSLGLAAPGTQYF; CDR3nt: TGTGCCAGCAGCCTAGGACTAGCGGCCCCCGGTACGCAGTATTTT; j_gene: TRBJ2-3; v_gene: TRBV7-3; abundance: NA; d_gene: TRBD2
CDR3aa: CASSQEHFTARSGNTIYF; CDR3nt: TGCGCCAGCAGCCAAGAACACTTTACAGCTCGCTCTGGAAACACCATATATTTT; j_gene: TRBJ1-3; v_gene: TRBV4-1; abundance: NA; d_gene: NA
CDR3aa: CASTSRSHEGYGYTF; CDR3nt: TGTGCCAGCACTTCGAGGTCCCACGAAGGCTATGGCTACACCTTC; j_gene: TRBJ1-2; v_gene: TRBV6-1; abundance: NA; d_gene: NA
CDR3aa: CASSLEGTQYF; CDR3nt: TGTGCCAGCAGCTTGGAAGGGACCCAGTACTTC; j_gene: TRBJ2-5; v_gene: TRBV5-4; abundance: NA; d_gene: NA
CDR3aa: CASSLLFRGGGTEAFF; CDR3nt: TGTGCCAGCAGTTTACTGTTTAGGGGGGGAGGCACTGAAGCTTTCTTT; j_gene: TRBJ1-1; v_gene: TRBV27; abundance: NA; d_gene: NA
CDR3aa: CASSWRTGPNTEAFF; CDR3nt: TGTGCCAGCAGCTGGAGGACAGGGCCGAACACTGAAGCTTTCTTT; j_gene: TRBJ1-1; v_gene: TRBV5-6; abundance: NA; d_gene: TRBD1
CDR3aa: CASSLPSGGSYNEQFF; CDR3nt: TGCGCCAGCAGTCTGCCCTCCGGGGGGTCCTACAATGAGCAGTTCTTC; j_gene: TRBJ2-1; v_gene: TRBV5-1; abundance: NA; d_gene: TRBD2
CDR3aa: CASSYSGGANYGYTF; CDR3nt: TGTGCCAGCAGTTACTCGGGGGGAGCTAACTATGGCTACACCTTC; j_gene: TRBJ1-2; v_gene: TRBV6-5; abundance: NA; d_gene: NA
CDR3aa: CASSLRTLNYGYTF; CDR3nt: TGTGCCAGCAGTTTAAGGACCCTTAACTATGGCTACACCTTC; j_gene: TRBJ1-2; v_gene: TRBV28; abundance: few; d_gene: NA
CDR3aa: CASSYSGGPYEQYF; CDR3nt: TGTGCCAGCAGCTACAGCGGGGGGCCCTACGAGCAGTACTTC; j_gene: TRBJ2-7; v_gene: TRBV7-9; abundance: few; d_gene: TRBD2
CDR3aa: CATSRDIKQGQSYNEQFF; CDR3nt: TGTGCCACCAGCAGGGATATAAAACAGGGGCAATCCTACAATGAGCAGTTCTTC; j_gene: TRBJ2-1; v_gene: TRBV15; abundance: NA; d_gene: TRBD1
CDR3aa: CSAIGANVLTF; CDR3nt: TGCAGTGCTATTGGGGCCAACGTCCTGACTTTC; j_gene: TRBJ2-6; v_gene: TRBV20-1; abundance: NA; d_gene: NA
CDR3aa: CASSLPGGGRSYGYTF; CDR3nt: TGTGCCAGCAGCTTACCGGGGGGAGGGAGGAGCTATGGCTACACCTTC; j_gene: TRBJ1-2; v_gene: TRBV5-4; abundance: NA; d_gene: NA
CDR3aa: CASSYLTGTGTSGKQYF; CDR3nt: TGTGCCAGCAGCTATCTGACCGGGACAGGGACGAGTGGAAAGCAGTACTTC; j_gene: TRBJ2-7; v_gene: TRBV7-9; abundance: NA; d_gene: TRBD1
CDR3aa: CASSPQGTGELFF; CDR3nt: TGTGCCAGCTCACCCCAGGGGACCGGGGAGCTGTTTTTT; j_gene: TRBJ2-2; v_gene: TRBV18; abundance: NA; d_gene: NA
CDR3aa: CASSLGGADEKLFF; CDR3nt: TGTGCCAGCAGTTTAGGGGGGGCGGATGAAAAACTGTTTTTT; j_gene: TRBJ1-4; v_gene: TRBV28; abundance: NA; d_gene: NA
CDR3aa: CASSRSGSSGNEQFF; CDR3nt: TGTGCTAGCAGCCGGAGCGGGAGTTCTGGTAATGAGCAGTTCTTC; j_gene: TRBJ2-1; v_gene: TRBV7-7; abundance: NA; d_gene: TRBD2
CDR3aa: CSVPGQGGSGANVLTF; CDR3nt: TGCAGCGTCCCGGGACAGGGAGGATCTGGGGCCAACGTCCTGACTTTC; j_gene: TRBJ2-6; v_gene: TRBV29-1; abundance: NA; d_gene: TRBD1
CDR3aa: CASSQVVGGGKAFF; CDR3nt: TGCGCCAGCAGCCAAGTCGTAGGGGGCGGGAAAGCTTTCTTT; j_gene: TRBJ1-1; v_gene: TRBV4-1; abundance: NA; d_gene: TRBD1
CDR3aa: CASRDRERSGYTF; CDR3nt: TGTGCCAGCAGGGACCGCGAGCGATCTGGCTACACCTTC; j_gene: TRBJ1-2; v_gene: TRBV2; abundance: NA; d_gene: NA
CDR3aa: CASSVRLAESYEQYF; CDR3nt: TGTGCCAGCAGTGTCCGACTAGCGGAGTCCTACGAGCAGTACTTC; j_gene: TRBJ2-7; v_gene: TRBV6-1; abundance: NA; d_gene: TRBD2
CDR3aa: CASSPRLAGGGGEQFF; CDR3nt: TGCGCCAGCAGCCCCCGACTAGCGGGAGGGGGGGGAGAGCAGTTCTTC; j_gene: TRBJ2-1; v_gene: TRBV5-1; abundance: NA; d_gene: TRBD2